The 29 T cell receptor beta chains listed next were all sequenced from one sample in a study of beta chain features in type 1 diabetes. Since all of the isolated RNA was reverse transcribed, expressed TCRB transcripts were what got sequenced. The data were produced by immunoSEQ multiplex PCR, yet TCRdb's version contains in-frame clones alone and is incomplete. The sample includes hundreds of thousands of clones, roughly 70% of them seen just once. Sequencing was performed on naive CD4+ T cells from blood. The receptors stem from a man aged 25-40 years in good health.

This clone was seen a few times. This chain links TRBV2 with TRBJ1-2; D is undetermined. Between the trimmed V and J ends, which lost 5 bases and 1 base, there was a span of 5 bases. This CDR3 region has 12 residues. Germline values: CDR1 SNHLY, CDR2 FYNNEI. The CDR3 protein is CASSSSNYGYTF. The CDR3 nucleotides read TGTGCCAGCAGTAGCAGTAACTATGGCTACACCTTC.

This clone appeared once. The chain joins TRBV7-2 to TRBJ2-5, with unresolved D. Trimming shortened V by 1 base and J by 5 bases, and 14 bases separated the two germline ends. The germline V gene encodes CDR1 SGHTA and CDR2 FQGNSA. This CDR3 has 15 residues. The CDR3, as DNA: TGTGCCAGCAGCTTAGTGGCTACCTTGCGGGAGACCCAGTACTTC. Translating it yields CASSLVATLRETQYF.

The chain couples TRBV30 to TRBJ2-5; D is perhaps TRBD2 (7 bases). The germline gives CDR1 GTSNPN, CDR2 SVGIG (reference sequence). V was clipped by 2 bases and J by 5 bases, with 15 bases between them. The CDR3 sequence is 14 residues long. CDR3 DNA sequence: TGTGCCTGGAGTTCGGGGGGCTCGGTGGAGACCCAGTACTTC. Residues: CAWSSGGSVETQYF. Variable domain in full (rest from reference TRBV30 and TRBJ2-5): SQTIHQWPATLVQPVGSPLSLECTVEGTSNPNLYWYRQAAGRGLQLLFYSVGIGQISSEVPQNLSASRPQDRQFILSSKKLLLSDSGFYLCAWSSGGSVETQYFGPGTRLLVL.

This rearrangement joins TRBV30 to TRBJ1-4, with D possibly being TRBD1 (5 bases). CDR3 size: 15 residues. Trimming shortened V by 3 bases and J by 5 bases, and 16 bases separated the two germline ends. The germline CDR1 and CDR2 sequences are GTSNPN and SVGIG (reference sequence). This chain's CDR3 is CAWSAGASHNEKLFF. The CDR3 DNA is TGTGCCTGGAGCGCCGGGGCCTCTCACAATGAAAAACTGTTTTTT.

The chain is built from TRBV30 and TRBJ2-7; D gene unclear. V shed 4 bases and J shed 3 bases, with 7 bases lying between them. There are 11 residues in the CDR3. Germline V lookup: CDR1 GTSNPN, CDR2 SVGIG (reference sequence). CDR3 amino acids: CAWMRSYEQYF. CDR3 sequence (DNA): TGTGCCTGGATGCGAAGCTACGAGCAGTACTTC.

The chain is built from TRBV4-2 and TRBJ2-3; D uncertain. Germline V CDR1 and CDR2: LGHNA, YNFKEQ. The CDR3 totals 16 residues. Between the trimmed V and J ends, which lost 0 bases and 6 bases, there was a span of 16 bases. DNA of the CDR3: TGTGCCAGCAGCCAAGAGCCTGGCCTCCGACGGGATACGCAGTATTTT. Translating it yields CASSQEPGLRRDTQYF.

The CDR3: CASSYSVRGNSPLHF. CDR3 sequence (DNA): TGTGCCAGCAGTTACTCGGTGCGGGGGAATTCACCCCTCCACTTT. This chain joins TRBV6-5 and TRBJ1-6; tentatively, D is TRBD1 (5 bases). The germline V and J ends were trimmed by 0 bases and 7 bases, with 10 bases remaining between them. The CDR3 has 15 residues. Germline V gives CDR1 MNHEY, CDR2 SVGAGI.

V usage is TRBV29-1 and J usage is TRBJ2-1, with 11 bases matching TRBD1. This CDR3 has 15 residues. J lost 6 bases, V lost 1 base, and 5 bases had no gene match. CDR1 is SQVTM and CDR2 is ANQGSEA in the germline V gene. The CDR3 coding sequence is TGCAGCGTTGAAGGACTGGGACAGGGGGTCAATGAGCAGTTCTTC. Its protein product is CSVEGLGQGVNEQFF.

CDR3 protein: CASSPGQYYEQYF. For the CDR3, the DNA is TGCGCCAGCAGCCCCGGACAGTACTACGAGCAGTACTTC. The chain joins TRBV4-3 to TRBJ2-7, with a possible D match to TRBD1 (6 bases). Deletions cut 4 bases from V and 3 bases from J, with 10 bases between. The CDR3 runs 13 residues. Germline CDR1 reads LGHNA; CDR2 reads YSLEER.

This clone was seen a few times. This chain joins TRBV29-1 and TRBJ2-1, with D perhaps TRBD1 (5 bases). Looked up from germline, CDR1 is SQVTM and CDR2 is ANQGSEA. V was cut by 7 bases and J by 1 base, with 23 bases left in between. The CDR3 sequence is 17 residues long. The CDR3 DNA sequence: TGCAGCGCCCCTTTTTTTGTTGACAGCGCGTCCTACAATGAGCAGTTCTTC. This encodes CSAPFFVDSASYNEQFF.

The chain uses TRBV29-1 and TRBJ1-1, with 7 bases lining up with TRBD1. Per the germline V gene, CDR1 is SQVTM and CDR2 is ANQGSEA. Trimming removed 3 bases from V and 1 base from J; junction bases left unmatched: 5. CDR3 size: 14 residues. CDR3 protein: CSVETQGRNTEAFF. CDR3 DNA sequence: TGCAGCGTTGAGACACAGGGGAGGAACACTGAAGCTTTCTTT.

This clone showed up just a few times. The rearrangement joins TRBV29-1 to TRBJ2-1; D gene ambiguous. The CDR3 is 11 residues long. V lost 5 bases to trimming and J lost 9 bases, with 11 bases between them. Germline V CDR1 and CDR2: SQVTM, ANQGSEA. In DNA, the CDR3 is TGCAGCGTTTTTGGAACTGGTGAGCAGTTCTTC. Translating gives CSVFGTGEQFF.

This clone occurred once. The chain employs TRBV10-3 and TRBJ1-6; TRBD1 matches 8 bases. Germline values: CDR1 ENHRY, CDR2 SYGVKD. Germline trimming cut 4 bases from V and 7 bases from J; bases unmatched to any gene: 3. The length of the CDR3 is 14 residues. For the CDR3, the DNA is TGTGCCATCAGTGCGGGACAGGAGAATTCACCCCTCCACTTT. It encodes CAISAGQENSPLHF.

In the case of this clone: Different DNA sequences within this sample yield the same CDR3. The chain couples TRBV7-2 to TRBJ2-7; D is perhaps TRBD2 (6 bases). Trimming cost V 4 bases and J 2 bases, with 9 bases left between them. The CDR3 extends over 13 amino acids. CDR1 is SGHTA and CDR2 is FQGNSA in the germline V gene. In nucleotides, the CDR3 is TGTGCCAGCAGCTCGTTAGCGGCCTACGAGCAGTACTTC. Its protein is CASSSLAAYEQYF.

This chain links TRBV7-2 with TRBJ2-7, with 11 bases that match TRBD2. CDR1 and CDR2 from the germline V gene are SGHTA and FQGNSA. V was clipped by 4 bases and J by 0 bases; unmatched bases: 2. This CDR3 is built from 15 residues. The CDR3 is CASSSGLAASYEQYF. The DNA of the CDR3 is TGTGCCAGCAGCTCGGGACTAGCGGCCTCCTACGAGCAGTACTTC.

This chain joins TRBV7-2 and TRBJ2-1, with 14 bases lining up with TRBD2. Germline assignment: CDR1 SGHTA and CDR2 FQGNSA. This CDR3 contains 17 residues. V shed 4 bases, J shed 7 bases, and the junction held 9 bases outside the gene matches. The CDR3 is CASSWGRLAGGLNEQFF. Written as DNA, the CDR3 is TGTGCCAGCAGCTGGGGGCGACTAGCGGGAGGGCTAAATGAGCAGTTCTTC.

The rearrangement links TRBV30 to TRBJ2-1, with TRBD2 matching 8 bases. Germline CDR1 reads GTSNPN; CDR2 reads SVGIG (reference sequence). V lost 3 bases, J lost 10 bases, and 14 bases stayed unmatched. This CDR3 is 15 amino acids long. The CDR3 DNA reads as TGTGCCTGGAGGAGAGCGGGGGCCACAAACCGAGAGCAGTTCTTC. Protein sequence: CAWRRAGATNREQFF.

The chain joins TRBV9 to TRBJ1-1, with a tentative D call TRBD1 (6 bases). The CDR3 totals 15 residues. The germline CDR1 and CDR2 sequences are SGDLS and YYNGEE. The germline V and J ends were trimmed by 4 bases and 6 bases, with 19 bases remaining between them. In nucleotides, the CDR3 is TGTGCCAGCAGCCCCGTAGGGGGAGGCCTGCCTGAAGCTTTCTTT. Protein sequence: CASSPVGGGLPEAFF. Full variable domain (remainder filled in from reference TRBV9 and TRBJ1-1): DSGVTQTPKHLITATGQRVTLRCSPRSGDLSVYWYQQSLDQGLQFLIQYYNGEERAKGNILERFSAQQFPDLHSELNLSSLELGDSALYFCASSPVGGGLPEAFFGQGTRLTVV.

There are a few counts of this clone. In the same sample, other DNA sequences code for this CDR3. CDR3: CSVEGGNTEAFF. CDR3 DNA sequence: TGCAGCGTTGAGGGGGGGAACACTGAAGCTTTCTTT. This chain links TRBV29-1 with TRBJ1-1; D may be TRBD1 (5 bases). The CDR3 totals 12 residues. CDR1 is SQVTM, CDR2 ANQGSEA, per germline. V lost 3 bases and J 1 base, leaving 6 bases between the germline ends.

This chain connects TRBV4-2 to TRBJ1-2; D unresolved. V gave up 2 bases and J gave up 7 bases, with 17 bases separating them. Per the germline V gene, CDR1 is LGHNA and CDR2 is YNFKEQ. The CDR3 contains 15 residues. CDR3 DNA: TGTGCCAGCAGCCAACAGTGGAGTTCCTTGTTTGGCTACACCTTC. It is translated as CASSQQWSSLFGYTF.

This clone was seen once. The chain uses TRBV25-1 and TRBJ2-2; D ambiguous. The germline CDR1 and CDR2 sequences are MGHDK and SYGVNS. V was shortened by 6 bases and J by 7 bases, with 12 bases between the two germline ends. This CDR3 region has 13 residues. The CDR3 sequence: CASSGPFLGELFF. CDR3 bases: TGTGCCAGCAGCGGCCCCTTTCTCGGGGAGCTGTTTTTT.

A single count supports this clone. V usage is TRBV29-1 and J usage is TRBJ2-1; no definite D call. Germline V lookup: CDR1 SQVTM, CDR2 ANQGSEA. Trimming took off 5 bases at V and 12 bases at J, with 17 bases between the two ends. CDR3 length: 12 residues. CDR3 coding DNA: TGCAGCGTTCCTCTGACTTCCCCGGGGCAGTTCTTC. This translates into CSVPLTSPGQFF.

The chain uses TRBV4-3 and TRBJ2-7; TRBD1 is a possible D gene (5 bases). The CDR3 runs 13 residues. V lost 4 bases to trimming and J lost 2 bases, with 9 bases between them. Germline V gives CDR1 LGHNA, CDR2 YSLEER. CDR3 sequence (DNA): TGCGCCAGCAGCCCTCAGGGCGCCTACGAGCAGTACTTC. Amino acid sequence: CASSPQGAYEQYF.

The chain recombines TRBV28 with TRBJ2-7, with D perhaps matching TRBD2 (5 bases). Germline V CDR1 and CDR2: MDHEN, SYDVKM. This CDR3 region has 15 residues. V lost 6 bases to trimming and J lost 2 bases, with 17 bases between them. The CDR3 sequence: CASRDTLRETYEQYF. CDR3 coding DNA: TGTGCCAGCAGAGACACTCTCCGGGAAACCTACGAGCAGTACTTC.

V usage is TRBV30 and J usage is TRBJ1-2; D gene unclear. The CDR3 is made up of 13 amino acids. Germline CDR1 reads GTSNPN; CDR2 reads SVGIG (reference sequence). Trimming removed 0 bases from V and 3 bases from J, with 8 bases in between. This chain's CDR3 is CAWSVSSDYGYTF. CDR3 in DNA: TGTGCCTGGAGTGTATCATCAGACTATGGCTACACCTTC.

V is TRBV5-4 and J is TRBJ2-3; 7 nucleotides line up with TRBD1. CDR3 size: 15 residues. The germline gives CDR1 SGHNT, CDR2 YYREEE (reference sequence). V was clipped by 3 bases and J by 1 base; unmatched bases: 5. The CDR3 bases are TGTGCCAGCAGCTGGACAGGTGTTGGCACAGATACGCAGTATTTT. It specifies CASSWTGVGTDTQYF.

The chain links TRBV28 to TRBJ2-4, with D possibly TRBD1 on 6 matching bases. Trimming took off 3 bases at V and 4 bases at J, with 13 bases between the two ends. CDR3 size: 15 residues. Germline V gives CDR1 MDHEN, CDR2 SYDVKM. The CDR3 reads CASSFRWDKKNIQYF. For the CDR3, the DNA is TGTGCCAGCAGTTTTAGGTGGGACAAAAAAAACATTCAGTACTTC.

The chain employs TRBV6-4 and TRBJ2-1, with 10 bases identical to TRBD2. The CDR3 is made up of 16 amino acids. V lost 0 bases, J lost 9 bases, and 8 bases stayed unmatched. Per the germline V gene, CDR1 is MRHNA and CDR2 is SNTAGT. The CDR3 nucleotides read TGTGCCAGCAGTGACTCCCCAGCGGGGGGGATGGGTGAGCAGTTCTTC. It encodes CASSDSPAGGMGEQFF.

V and J are TRBV29-1 and TRBJ2-4; D is uncertain. Germline CDR1 is SQVTM and CDR2 is ANQGSEA. The CDR3 has 15 residues. The V and J ends lost 1 base and 1 base respectively, with 11 bases between them. CDR3 sequence (DNA): TGCAGCGTTGAAGGGACCCCGAAGGCCAAAAACATTCAGTACTTC. It specifies CSVEGTPKAKNIQYF.